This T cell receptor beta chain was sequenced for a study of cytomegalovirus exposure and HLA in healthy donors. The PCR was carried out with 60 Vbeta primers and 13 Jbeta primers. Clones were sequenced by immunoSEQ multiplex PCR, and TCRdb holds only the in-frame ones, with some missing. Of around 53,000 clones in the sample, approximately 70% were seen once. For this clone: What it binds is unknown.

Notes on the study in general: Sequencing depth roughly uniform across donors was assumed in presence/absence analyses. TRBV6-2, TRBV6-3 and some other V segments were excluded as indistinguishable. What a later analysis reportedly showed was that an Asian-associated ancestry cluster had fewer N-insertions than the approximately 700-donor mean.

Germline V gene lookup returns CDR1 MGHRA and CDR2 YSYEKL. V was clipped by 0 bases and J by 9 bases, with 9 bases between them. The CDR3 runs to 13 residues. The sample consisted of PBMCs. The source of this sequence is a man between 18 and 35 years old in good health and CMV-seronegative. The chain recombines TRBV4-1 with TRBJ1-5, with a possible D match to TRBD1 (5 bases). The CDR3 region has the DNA TGCGCCAGCAGCCAAGATCGGGGGGGGCCCCAGCATTTT. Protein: CASSQDRGGPQHF.